This TCR beta chain was found in a study of T-cell memory formation after mild COVID-19. As for the study in general: Largely donor-specific sequence clusters came from two donors.

Note on this clonotype: What it binds is not known.

Whole-study results and caveats: Later expanders leaned CD4+, whereas clones that contracted between day 15 and 85 were balanced CD4/CD8. Those CD4+ clones that contracted were mainly in CM and EM (CD8+ ones in EMRA).

UMIs and sample barcodes were carried by the TCR alpha and TCR beta cDNA libraries that 5'RACE produced using constant-segment primers. MiXCR, applied by TCRdb to the 5' RACE reads, yields one record per CDR3 protein. The sample records approximately 560,000 distinct CDR3 sequences, around 15% being singletons. The source of this sequence is an adult woman who had mild COVID-19 (a few samples of this study predate the infection). Cell type and time point are not known. The sample comprised PBMCs or a T cell subset sorted from them (not recorded which).

This CDR3 reads CASTPEGGAHYEQYF. As DNA, the CDR3 is TGTGCCAGCACTCCCGAAGGCGGGGCCCACTACGAGCAGTACTTC. V and J are TRBV7-2 and TRBJ2-7, with D maybe TRBD2 (6 bases). Germline V gene lookup returns CDR1 SGHTA and CDR2 FQGNSA. CDR3 length equals 15 residues. Deletions cut 7 bases from V and 3 bases from J, with 19 bases between.